Each of the 25 T cell receptor beta chains below was sequenced from the same sample in a study of shared clonotypes between healthy human individuals. Naive CD8 populations comprised CD45RO-negative cells positively selected for CCR7, excluding terminally differentiated effector memory CD45RA+ cells. Produced via immunoSEQ multiplex PCR; TCRdb's table is partial and in-frame only. The repertoire holds approximately 600,000 clones, roughly 96% seen once, with approximately 0.11% in the top ten. Input material: naive CD8+ T cells sorted from blood. The receptors stem from a woman between 25 and 40 years old in good health.

The chain has TRBV28 and TRBJ1-3; possible D gene TRBD1, 6 bases. V lost 6 bases, J lost 0 bases, and 21 bases lay in between. From germline, CDR1 is MDHEN and CDR2 SYDVKM. The CDR3 runs 18 residues. The chain's CDR3 is CASRLRGLLRSSGNTIYF. The CDR3 DNA reads TGTGCCAGCAGACTCAGGGGACTTCTCAGAAGCTCTGGAAACACCATATATTTT.

The genes are TRBV28 and TRBJ2-7, with 7 bases matching TRBD1. Germline lookup yields CDR1 MDHEN and CDR2 SYDVKM. Losses at the gene ends were 6 bases for V and 0 bases for J; bases not matched to a gene: 11. There are 16 residues in the CDR3. This CDR3 is CASSPYRDSVSYEQYF. The CDR3 DNA sequence: TGTGCCAGCAGCCCATACCGGGACAGCGTCTCCTACGAGCAGTACTTC.

The chain is built from TRBV7-7 and TRBJ2-2; 9 nucleotides align to TRBD1. V lost 10 bases to trimming and J lost 7 bases; unmatched junction nucleotides: 10. CDR1 and CDR2 (germline): SSHAT, FNYEAQ (reference sequence). The CDR3 has 14 residues. CDR3 sequence (DNA): TGTGCCATCCCGGACAGGGGTCGGCACGGGGAGCTGTTTTTT. Translated, it gives CAIPDRGRHGELFF.

Of note for this clone: Other DNA sequences in the same sample also yield this CDR3. The chain has TRBV4-1 and TRBJ2-5; D gene ambiguous. The J call is in doubt because the DNA end fits TRBJ2-7 better. The CDR3 length is 13 residues. Germline V CDR1 and CDR2: MGHRA, YSYEKL. CDR3 residues: CASSQARAYEQYF. The DNA for the CDR3 is TGCGCCAGCAGCCAAGCGCGAGCTTACGAGCAGTACTTC.

The chain employs TRBV28 and TRBJ2-2; 15 bases fit TRBD2. CDR3 length: 17 amino acids. Germline CDR1 MDHEN, CDR2 SYDVKM. Trimming removed 3 bases from V and 7 bases from J; junction bases left unmatched: 6. This CDR3 reads CASSFRTSGRAVGELFF. DNA for the CDR3: TGTGCCAGCAGTTTTCGGACTAGCGGGAGGGCGGTCGGGGAGCTGTTTTTT.

This chain joins TRBV7-9 and TRBJ2-5; either TRBD1 or TRBD2 may fit D (6 bases each). V was pared by 1 base and J by 5 bases, with 11 bases between. This CDR3 spans 14 amino acids. The germline V gene has CDR1 SEHNR and CDR2 FQNEAQ (reference sequence). The DNA of the CDR3 is TGTGCCAGCAGCTTAGTGGGGGGCCGGGAGACCCAGTACTTC. Translated: CASSLVGGRETQYF. The variable domain in full, with the rest retrieved from reference TRBV7-9 and TRBJ2-5, is DTGVSQNPRHKITKRGQNVTFRCDPISEHNRLYWYRQTLGQGPEFLTYFQNEAQLEKSRLLSDRFSAERPKGSFSTLEIQRTEQGDSAMYLCASSLVGGRETQYFGPGTRLLVL.

DNA for the CDR3: TGTGCCAGCAGTTTATTCCTGGGGGGCTCTGGGCTAGCGGGACCGAAAGTGTACGAGCAGTACTTC. This translates into CASSLFLGGSGLAGPKVYEQYF. This sequence joins TRBV28 and TRBJ2-7, with 9 bases that match TRBD2. V trimming: 1 base; J trimming: 4 bases; junction bases outside the gene matches: 26. The V gene's germline CDR1 is MDHEN and CDR2 SYDVKM. CDR3 length: 22 amino acids.

The chain has TRBV10-2 and TRBJ2-7, with D perhaps matching TRBD2 (6 bases). CDR3 length: 13 amino acids. V was cut by 11 bases and J by 5 bases, with 19 bases left in between. Germline loops: CDR1 WSHSY, CDR2 SAAADI. The CDR3 DNA follows: TGCGCCGCGTCAGGGCGGGGCGGGGACGAGCAGTACTTC. Its translation: CAASGRGGDEQYF.

The chain couples TRBV7-2 to TRBJ1-3; perhaps TRBD1 as D (6 bases). CDR3 length: 15 amino acids. Per germline, CDR1 SGHTA and CDR2 FQGNSA. V was clipped by 4 bases and J by 0 bases, with 10 bases between them. Here the CDR3 reads CASSSGGRSGNTIYF. The CDR3 bases are TGTGCCAGCAGCTCCGGGGGCCGCTCTGGAAACACCATATATTTT.

The J gene is TRBJ2-7, the V gene TRBV27; possibly TRBD2 for D (5 bases). This CDR3 spans 12 amino acids. The germline gives CDR1 MNHEY, CDR2 SMNVEV (reference sequence). V lost 8 bases and J lost 7, with 15 bases in between. The CDR3 DNA reads TGTGCCAGCTCAACGGGTGCGGGTGAGCAGTACTTC. This encodes CASSTGAGEQYF.

The genes are TRBV6-1 and TRBJ1-1; possibly TRBD1 for D (6 bases). The CDR3 extends over 11 amino acids. Germline-derived CDR1 and CDR2 are MNHNS and SASEGT. CDR3: CRQVPNTEAFF. DNA for the CDR3: TGTCGACAGGTTCCGAACACTGAAGCTTTCTTT.

Points on this clone: The sample carries other DNA sequences with the same CDR3. The chain combines TRBV30 with TRBJ2-2; D is uncertain. V shed 0 bases and J shed 6 bases, with 2 bases lying between them. The V gene's germline CDR1 is GTSNPN and CDR2 SVGIG (reference sequence). The CDR3 is 11 residues long. DNA for the CDR3: TGTGCCTGGAGTGTTGCCGGGGAGCTGTTTTTT. Translation gives CAWSVAGELFF.

The CDR3 nucleotides read TGTGCCAGCAGTGAAGATTCGAGGGGCACTGAAGCTTTCTTT. Amino acid sequence: CASSEDSRGTEAFF. The chain combines TRBV6-1 with TRBJ1-1; perhaps TRBD1 as D (5 bases). There are 14 residues in the CDR3. Per the germline V gene, CDR1 is MNHNS and CDR2 is SASEGT. The ends were cut back, 1 base at V and 4 bases at J, with 10 bases in the middle.

The chain employs TRBV28 and TRBJ2-7, with TRBD1 identical over 8 bases. CDR1 and CDR2 (germline): MDHEN, SYDVKM. This CDR3 has 16 amino acids. V shed 6 bases, J shed 2 bases, and the junction held 12 bases outside the gene matches. The CDR3 DNA is TGTGCCAGCAGCCCATTCCCGACAGGGGCGCCCTACGAGCAGTACTTC. This translates into CASSPFPTGAPYEQYF.

The rearrangement joins TRBV11-2 to TRBJ1-2, with D hard to call. The germline V gene encodes CDR1 SGHAT and CDR2 FQNNGV. V was cut by 2 bases and J by 2 bases, with 6 bases left in between. This CDR3 has 13 residues. The CDR3 nucleotides read TGTGCCAGCAGCTTAAACAGCAACTATGGCTACACCTTC. Protein sequence: CASSLNSNYGYTF.

The rearrangement joins TRBV19 to TRBJ1-1; D remains ambiguous. Per germline, CDR1 LNHDA and CDR2 SQIVND (reference sequence). Trimming took 3 bases from V and 1 from J, leaving 3 bases between them. This CDR3 comprises 12 residues. CDR3 in DNA: TGTGCCAGTAGTATCTCGAACACTGAAGCTTTCTTT. This encodes CASSISNTEAFF.

This clone is a singleton in its sample. A much larger clone differs from this one at a single base, so this may be a read error. At the DNA level, this CDR3 is encoded by other sequences in the same sample as well. V gene TRBV5-6 combines with J gene TRBJ1-1; tentative D call: TRBD1 (5 bases). This CDR3 is 11 amino acids long. Trimming shortened V by 3 bases and J by 5 bases, and 5 bases separated the two germline ends. The germline CDR1 and CDR2 sequences are SGHDT and YYEEEE. CDR3 coding DNA: TGTGCCAGCAGCTGGGGGACTGAAGCTTTCTTT. It specifies CASSWGTEAFF.

V usage is TRBV25-1 and J usage is TRBJ2-7; 7 nucleotides agree with TRBD1. The germline gives CDR1 MGHDK, CDR2 SYGVNS. Unmatched junction bases numbered 4, after V lost 3 bases and J lost 2 bases. The CDR3 consists of 14 residues. The CDR3, as DNA: TGTGCCAGCAGTGAGACAGGGCTTCCCTACGAGCAGTACTTC. The encoded protein is CASSETGLPYEQYF.

V usage is TRBV5-4 and J usage is TRBJ2-7, with 12 bases identical to TRBD1. CDR3 length: 15 amino acids. V shed 4 bases, J shed 6 bases, and the junction held 8 bases outside the gene matches. Per the germline V gene, CDR1 is SGHNT and CDR2 is YYREEE (reference sequence). The CDR3 loop reads CASSLTGTGGFEQYF. Written as DNA, the CDR3 is TGTGCCAGCAGCCTAACCGGGACAGGGGGCTTCGAGCAGTACTTC.

The rearrangement joins TRBV19 to TRBJ1-1; 9 bases map to TRBD1. Germline V gives CDR1 LNHDA, CDR2 SQIVND (reference sequence). This CDR3 region has 12 residues. Trimming took 8 bases from V and 11 from J; bases not matched to a gene: 9. The CDR3 protein is CASGDRASGAFF. CDR3 bases: TGTGCCAGTGGGGACAGGGCGAGTGGGGCTTTCTTT.

The genes are TRBV10-3 and TRBJ1-1, with D uncertain. Between the trimmed V and J ends, which lost 2 bases and 1 base, there was a span of 5 bases. Germline lookup yields CDR1 ENHRY and CDR2 SYGVKD. The CDR3 sequence is 13 residues long. CDR3 nucleotides: TGTGCCATCAGTGAGGGAGGGAACACTGAAGCTTTCTTT. Residues: CAISEGGNTEAFF.

This clone has just one count. This chain links TRBV2 with TRBJ2-1, with 11 bases aligning to TRBD2. The CDR3 runs to 17 residues. In germline, CDR1 is SNHLY, CDR2 FYNNEI. Trimming at V came to 3 bases and at J to 3 bases, leaving 7 bases not matched to a gene. The CDR3 sequence is CASSESPGTSGYNEQFF. The CDR3 nucleotides read TGTGCCAGCAGTGAGAGCCCCGGGACTAGCGGCTACAATGAGCAGTTCTTC.

The V call is TRBV7-2, the J call TRBJ1-5, with no clear D. The germline V gene has CDR1 SGHTA and CDR2 FQGNSA. V shed 0 bases and J shed 0 bases, with 9 bases lying between them. The length of the CDR3 is 16 residues. The CDR3 DNA reads TGTGCCAGCAGCTTAGCTGGGATGATTAGCAATCAGCCCCAGCATTTT. This translates into CASSLAGMISNQPQHF.

This chain connects TRBV7-9 to TRBJ2-1; 8 positions agree with TRBD1. The CDR3 loop spans 15 amino acids. The V gene end was trimmed by 4 bases and the J gene end by 5 bases; junction bases not matched to a gene: 7. Germline V gene data show CDR1 as SEHNR and CDR2 as FQNEAQ (reference sequence). DNA of the CDR3: TGTGCCAGCAGCTCCGGACAGGGTGGGGACAATGAGCAGTTCTTC. Protein sequence: CASSSGQGGDNEQFF.

The rearrangement joins TRBV10-3 to TRBJ1-4, with a possible D match to TRBD1 (5 bases). CDR1 and CDR2 from the germline V gene are ENHRY and SYGVKD. The CDR3 covers 14 residues. V dropped 5 bases and J dropped 6 bases, with 13 bases sitting between them. The CDR3 spells CAISNTGVHEKLFF. The CDR3 DNA reads as TGTGCCATCAGTAATACGGGGGTCCATGAAAAACTGTTTTTT.